This TCR beta chain was identified during a study of identical twins. Study-wide results and limits: A partial confounding effect on zero-insertion analyses could come from invariant MAIT and iNKT cells. Beta clonotypes that were abundant in cord blood contained fewer insertions, a pattern absent from memory repertoires. Out-of-frame beta chain sequences displayed weaker excess sharing between twins.

MiXCR, run by TCRdb on the 5' RACE reads, gives a single entry per CDR3 protein. The sample gives about 660,000 distinct CDR3 sequences, approximately 9% of which show up once; 0.8% to 1% is in the top ten. Unmatched junction bases numbered 8, after V lost 6 bases and J lost 0 bases. Germline CDR1 reads LNHDA; CDR2 reads SQIVND (reference sequence). The CDR3 has 18 residues. Worth noting for this clonotype: Its antigen is still unknown.

These data were likewise used in another study, on yellow fever vaccine responses in identical twins.

The sample was PBMCs. The receptor's source is a woman aged 18-29 years in good health. This chain joins TRBV19 and TRBJ2-7; 16 bases are shared with TRBD2. The CDR3 is CASSSGLAGGILSYEQYF. Written as DNA, the CDR3 is TGTGCCAGTAGCTCGGGACTAGCGGGGGGGATCCTCTCCTACGAGCAGTACTTC.